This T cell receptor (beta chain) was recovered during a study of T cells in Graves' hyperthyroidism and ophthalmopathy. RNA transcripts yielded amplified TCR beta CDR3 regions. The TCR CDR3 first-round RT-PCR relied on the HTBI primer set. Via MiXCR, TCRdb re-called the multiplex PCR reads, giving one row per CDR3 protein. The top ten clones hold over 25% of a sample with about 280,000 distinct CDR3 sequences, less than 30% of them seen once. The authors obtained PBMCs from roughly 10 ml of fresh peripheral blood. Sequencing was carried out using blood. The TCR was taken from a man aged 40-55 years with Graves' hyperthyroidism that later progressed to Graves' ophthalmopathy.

Here the CDR3 reads CSGQGGLETQYF. The CDR3 bases are TGCAGTGGCCAAGGGGGCTTGGAGACCCAGTACTTC. The chain carries TRBV20-1 and TRBJ2-5; 7 nucleotides agree with TRBD1. Germline CDR1 is DFQATT and CDR2 is SNEGSKA (reference sequence). The CDR3 consists of 12 residues. Germline trimming cut 7 bases from V and 5 bases from J; bases unmatched to any gene: 7.